Included here is one TCR beta chain sequence, with context. Its antigen is not known. The sample carries other DNA sequences with the same CDR3. The source of the sample is a study of shared clonotypes between healthy human individuals. Study conclusions and caveats: With a few donors compared, roughly 4.9% of naive CD4 clonotypes were shared.

CDR1 is MGHRA and CDR2 is YSYEKL in the germline V gene. V dropped 1 base and J dropped 0 bases, with 7 bases sitting between them. The CDR3 consists of 15 residues. Profiling relied on immunoSEQ multiplex PCR, and the TCRdb table lists in-frame clones only, not all of them. The sample has more than 2 million clones; approximately 95% are singletons. This TCR was recovered from a man between 18 and 29 years old in good health. V usage is TRBV4-1 and J usage is TRBJ1-3; possibly TRBD1 for D (5 bases). The material sequenced was naive CD4+ T cells sorted from blood. Regarding subset: CD45RA+ positively selected. CDR3 sequence (DNA): TGCGCCAGCAGCCAAGGACAGAGCTCTGGAAACACCATATATTTT. Its translation is CASSQGQSSGNTIYF.